Each of the 10 T cell receptor beta chains below was sequenced from the same sample in a study of T cells in localized non-small cell lung cancer. Repertoires were generated with immunoSEQ multiplex PCR, while TCRdb's copy carries only in-frame clones and drops some. The sample consists of around 30,000 clones, about 89% of them appearing once. The source was PBMCs, collected before any cancer treatment. The receptors originated from a man aged 40 to 69 with stage II lung adenocarcinoma.

Only a few counts were recorded for this clone. The rearrangement links TRBV7-2 to TRBJ2-7, with D maybe TRBD2 (6 bases). The CDR3 is made up of 15 amino acids. Trimming removed 3 bases at V and 6 bases at J, with 18 bases between. From germline, CDR1 is SGHTA and CDR2 FQGNSA. DNA for the CDR3: TGTGCCAGCAGCTTTCGCCCCGGGAGTATCGGCGAGCAGTACTTC. As protein: CASSFRPGSIGEQYF.

The chain couples TRBV28 to TRBJ1-2; D is possibly TRBD1 (6 bases). The V gene's germline CDR1 is MDHEN and CDR2 SYDVKM. This CDR3 contains 13 residues. V was shortened by 7 bases and J by 4 bases, with 13 bases between the two germline ends. The CDR3 region has the DNA TGTGCCAGCACCCTTCGGGGGGCCTATGGCTACACCTTC. It translates to CASTLRGAYGYTF.

This chain connects TRBV11-2 to TRBJ2-5, with TRBD1 matching over 10 bases. Germline values: CDR1 SGHAT, CDR2 FQNNGV. The V and J ends lost 4 bases and 5 bases, in that order; junction bases with no gene match: 7. The CDR3 contains 15 residues. The CDR3 DNA sequence: TGTGCCAGCAGCTCCGGGACAGGGGTGAGCGAGACCCAGTACTTC. Translation: CASSSGTGVSETQYF.

This chain connects TRBV7-3 to TRBJ2-1, with D perhaps assigned TRBD1 or TRBD2 (6 bases each). Trimming shortened V by 5 bases and J by 1 base, and 15 bases separated the two germline ends. There are 16 residues in the CDR3. CDR1 and CDR2 from the germline V gene are SGHTA and FQGTGA. CDR3 protein: CASSRGGGGSYNEQFF. The DNA of the CDR3 is TGTGCCAGCAGCAGAGGGGGAGGAGGGTCCTACAATGAGCAGTTCTTC.

This rearrangement joins TRBV11-3 to TRBJ2-5; 7 positions agree with TRBD1. J gave up 2 bases and V 3 bases, and 3 bases lay outside the gene matches. CDR1 is SGHNT and CDR2 is YENEEA in the germline V gene. The CDR3 contains 14 residues. This chain's CDR3 is CASSFIRGQETQYF. CDR3 DNA sequence: TGTGCCAGCAGCTTTATCAGGGGGCAAGAGACCCAGTACTTC.

The chain combines TRBV7-9 with TRBJ2-3; 9 nucleotides agree with TRBD2. The CDR3 is 17 amino acids. V was clipped by 5 bases and J by 1 base; unmatched bases: 10. Germline assignment: CDR1 SEHNR and CDR2 FQNEAQ (reference sequence). The DNA of the CDR3 is TGTGCCAGCAGCCTTCCGACCGGACTAGCGCGCACAGATACGCAGTATTTT. Translating it yields CASSLPTGLARTDTQYF.

The chain links TRBV6-1 to TRBJ2-7; no definite D call. The V end lost 6 bases, the J end lost 2 bases, and 8 bases lay between the germline ends. CDR1 is MNHNS and CDR2 is SASEGT in the germline V gene. The CDR3 spans 12 residues. DNA of the CDR3: TGTGCCAGCAGCCAATCTACCTACGAGCAGTACTTC. It translates to CASSQSTYEQYF.

The V gene is TRBV5-4, the J gene TRBJ2-2; TRBD1 aligns across 7 bases. The germline CDR1 and CDR2 sequences are SGHNT and YYREEE (reference sequence). J gave up 7 bases and V 0 bases, and 3 bases lay outside the gene matches. The CDR3 runs to 14 residues. The CDR3 sequence: CASSLEGASGELFF. The CDR3 DNA reads TGTGCCAGCAGCTTGGAGGGGGCGAGCGGGGAGCTGTTTTTT.

V gene TRBV5-1 combines with J gene TRBJ2-3; tentatively, D is TRBD1 (5 bases). The CDR3 spans 15 residues. V was shortened by 0 bases and J by 1 base, with 9 bases between the two germline ends. Germline lookup yields CDR1 SGHRS and CDR2 YFSETQ. CDR3 sequence: CASSLGVQGTDTQYF. Here the CDR3 DNA reads TGCGCCAGCAGCTTGGGTGTACAGGGCACAGATACGCAGTATTTT. The full variable domain, rest sourced from reference TRBV5-1 and TRBJ2-3, is KAGVTQTPRYLIKTRGQQVTLSCSPISGHRSVSWYQQTPGQGLQFLFEYFSETQRNKGNFPGRFSGRQFSNSRSEMNVSTLELGDSALYLCASSLGVQGTDTQYFGPGTRLTVL.

The genes are TRBV10-3 and TRBJ2-7; D is tentatively TRBD1 or TRBD2 (5 bases each). Trimming left V 11 bases short and J 3 bases short, with 23 bases between. The CDR3 has 15 residues. In germline, CDR1 is ENHRY, CDR2 SYGVKD. The CDR3: CAAYPSGPKGYEQYF. In DNA, the CDR3 is TGTGCCGCATATCCCTCGGGACCAAAGGGCTACGAGCAGTACTTC.